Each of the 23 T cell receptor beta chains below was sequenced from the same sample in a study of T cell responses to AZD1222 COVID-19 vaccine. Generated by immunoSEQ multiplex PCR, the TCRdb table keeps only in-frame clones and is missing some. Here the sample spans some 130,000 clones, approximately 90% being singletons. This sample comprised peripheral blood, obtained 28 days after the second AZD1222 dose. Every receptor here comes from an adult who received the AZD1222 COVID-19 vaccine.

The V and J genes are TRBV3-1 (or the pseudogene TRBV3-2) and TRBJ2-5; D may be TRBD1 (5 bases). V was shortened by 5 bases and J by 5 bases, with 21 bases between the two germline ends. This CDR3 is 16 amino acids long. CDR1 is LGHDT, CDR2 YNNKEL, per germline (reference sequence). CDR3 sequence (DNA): TGTGCCAGCAGCAGGGGATATCCCTCTTTCTCTGAGACCCAGTACTTC. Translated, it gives CASSRGYPSFSETQYF.

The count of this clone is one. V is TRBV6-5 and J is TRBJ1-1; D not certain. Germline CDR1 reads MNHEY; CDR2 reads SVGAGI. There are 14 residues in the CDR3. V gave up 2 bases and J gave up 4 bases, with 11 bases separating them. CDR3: CASSYERVSTEAFF. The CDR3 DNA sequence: TGTGCCAGCAGTTACGAGCGAGTTTCCACTGAAGCTTTCTTT.

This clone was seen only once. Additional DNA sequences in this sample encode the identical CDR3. The CDR3 is CAWSLGSNQPQHF. The CDR3 nucleotides read TGTGCCTGGAGTTTGGGCAGTAACCAGCCCCAGCATTTT. The J gene is TRBJ1-5, the V gene TRBV30; D remains ambiguous. Per germline, CDR1 GTSNPN and CDR2 SVGIG (reference sequence). Trimming took off 2 bases at V and 7 bases at J, with 12 bases between the two ends. The CDR3 length is 13 residues.

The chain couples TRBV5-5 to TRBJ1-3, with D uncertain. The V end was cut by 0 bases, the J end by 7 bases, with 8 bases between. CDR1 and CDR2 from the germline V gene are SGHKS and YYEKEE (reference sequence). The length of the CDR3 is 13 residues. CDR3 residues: CASSLEGANTIYF. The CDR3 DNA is TGTGCCAGCAGCTTGGAGGGAGCGAACACCATATATTTT.

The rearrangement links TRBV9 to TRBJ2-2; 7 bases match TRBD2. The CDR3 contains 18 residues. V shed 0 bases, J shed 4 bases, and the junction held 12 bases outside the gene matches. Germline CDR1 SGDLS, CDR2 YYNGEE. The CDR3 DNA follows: TGTGCCAGCAGCGTAGAGTTCGGGAGGTATCGTGGCACCGGGGAGCTGTTTTTT. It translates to CASSVEFGRYRGTGELFF.

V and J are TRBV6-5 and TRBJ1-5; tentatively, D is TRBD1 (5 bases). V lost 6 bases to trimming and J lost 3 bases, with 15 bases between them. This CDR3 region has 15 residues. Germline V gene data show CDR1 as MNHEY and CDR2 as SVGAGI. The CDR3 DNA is TGTGCCAGCAGGTCCACGGGGACCCCCAATCAGCCCCAGCATTTT. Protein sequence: CASRSTGTPNQPQHF.

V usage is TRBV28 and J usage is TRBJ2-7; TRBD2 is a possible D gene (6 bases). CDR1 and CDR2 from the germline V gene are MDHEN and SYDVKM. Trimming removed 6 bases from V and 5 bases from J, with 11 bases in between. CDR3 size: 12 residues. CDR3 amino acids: CASRETSNEQYF. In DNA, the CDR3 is TGTGCCAGCAGAGAAACTAGCAACGAGCAGTACTTC.

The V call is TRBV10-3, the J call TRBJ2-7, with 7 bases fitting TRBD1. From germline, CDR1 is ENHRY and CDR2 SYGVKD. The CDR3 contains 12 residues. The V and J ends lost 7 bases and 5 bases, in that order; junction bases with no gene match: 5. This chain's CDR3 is CAINRGQNEQYF. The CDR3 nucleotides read TGTGCCATCAATAGGGGGCAAAACGAGCAGTACTTC.

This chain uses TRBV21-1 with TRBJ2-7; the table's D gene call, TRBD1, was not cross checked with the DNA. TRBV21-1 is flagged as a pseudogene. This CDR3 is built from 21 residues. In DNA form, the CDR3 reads TGTGCCAGCAGCAAAGGAACTCGGGACAGGGCCTCCAGAGACGTTGTGTACGAGCAGTACTTC. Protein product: CASSKGTRDRASRDVVYEQYF.

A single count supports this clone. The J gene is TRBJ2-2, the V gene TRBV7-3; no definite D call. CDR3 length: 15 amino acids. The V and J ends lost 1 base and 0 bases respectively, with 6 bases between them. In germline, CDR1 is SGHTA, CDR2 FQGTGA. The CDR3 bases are TGTGCCAGCAGCTTAATAACAGCGAACACCGGGGAGCTGTTTTTT. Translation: CASSLITANTGELFF.

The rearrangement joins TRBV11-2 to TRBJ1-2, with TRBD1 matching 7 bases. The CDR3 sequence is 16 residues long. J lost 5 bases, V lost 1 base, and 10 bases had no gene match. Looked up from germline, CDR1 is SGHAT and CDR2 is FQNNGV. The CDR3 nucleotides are TGTGCCAGCAGCTTAGCCAACAGGGGACAACAGTATGGCTACACCTTC. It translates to CASSLANRGQQYGYTF.

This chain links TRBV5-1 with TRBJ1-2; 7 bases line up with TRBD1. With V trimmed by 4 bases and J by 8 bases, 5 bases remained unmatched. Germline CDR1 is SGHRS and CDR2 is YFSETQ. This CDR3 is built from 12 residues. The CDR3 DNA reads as TGCGCCAGCAGCCCTCAGGGGGAGGGCTACACCTTC. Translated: CASSPQGEGYTF. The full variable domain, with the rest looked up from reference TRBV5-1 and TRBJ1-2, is KAGVTQTPRYLIKTRGQQVTLSCSPISGHRSVSWYQQTPGQGLQFLFEYFSETQRNKGNFPGRFSGRQFSNSRSEMNVSTLELGDSALYLCASSPQGEGYTFGSGTRLTVV.

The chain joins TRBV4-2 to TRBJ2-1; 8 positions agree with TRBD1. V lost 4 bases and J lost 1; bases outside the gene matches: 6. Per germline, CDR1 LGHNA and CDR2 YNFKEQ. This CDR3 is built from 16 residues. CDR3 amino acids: CASSLLQGGSYNEQFF. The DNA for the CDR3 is TGTGCCAGCAGCCTTCTACAGGGGGGTTCCTACAATGAGCAGTTCTTC.

The CDR3 DNA sequence: TGTGCCAGCAGTTTATTTCGGGGAACGGATGGCTACACCTTC. This gives the protein CASSLFRGTDGYTF. The chain carries TRBV27 and TRBJ1-2; no reliable D call. Germline V gene lookup returns CDR1 MNHEY and CDR2 SMNVEV (reference sequence). This CDR3 comprises 14 residues. Trimming pared 1 base from V and 6 bases from J, leaving 12 bases between.

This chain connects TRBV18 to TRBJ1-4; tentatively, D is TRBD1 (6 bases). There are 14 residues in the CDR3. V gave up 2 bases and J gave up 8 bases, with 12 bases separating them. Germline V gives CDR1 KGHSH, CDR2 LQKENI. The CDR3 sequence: CASSPRDTQEKLFF. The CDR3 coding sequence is TGTGCCAGCTCACCAAGGGACACGCAGGAAAAACTGTTTTTT. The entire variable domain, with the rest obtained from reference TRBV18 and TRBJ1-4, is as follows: NAGVMQNPRHLVRRRGQEARLRCSPMKGHSHVYWYRQLPEEGLKFMVYLQKENIIDESGMPKERFSAEFPKEGPSILRIQQVVRGDSAAYFCASSPRDTQEKLFFGSGTQLSVL.

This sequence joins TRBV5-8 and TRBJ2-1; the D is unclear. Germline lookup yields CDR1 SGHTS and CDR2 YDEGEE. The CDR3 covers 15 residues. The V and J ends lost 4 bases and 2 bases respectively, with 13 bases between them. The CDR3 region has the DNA TGTGCCAGCAGCCTGGACCCCTCCGCCTACAATGAGCAGTTCTTC. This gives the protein CASSLDPSAYNEQFF.

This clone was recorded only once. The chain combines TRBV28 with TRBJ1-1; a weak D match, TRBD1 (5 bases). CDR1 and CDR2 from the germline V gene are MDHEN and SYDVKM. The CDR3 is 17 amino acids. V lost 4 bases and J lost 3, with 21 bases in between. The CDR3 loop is CASSSPYRNMGDTEAFF. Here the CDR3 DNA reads TGTGCCAGCAGTTCCCCTTATCGGAATATGGGGGACACTGAAGCTTTCTTT.

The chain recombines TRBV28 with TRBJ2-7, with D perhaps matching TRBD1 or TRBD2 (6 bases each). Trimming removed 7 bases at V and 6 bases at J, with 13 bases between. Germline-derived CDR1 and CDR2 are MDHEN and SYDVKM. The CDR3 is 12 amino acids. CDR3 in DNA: TGTGCCAGCAACAAACAGGGAGGCGAGCAGTACTTC. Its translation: CASNKQGGEQYF.

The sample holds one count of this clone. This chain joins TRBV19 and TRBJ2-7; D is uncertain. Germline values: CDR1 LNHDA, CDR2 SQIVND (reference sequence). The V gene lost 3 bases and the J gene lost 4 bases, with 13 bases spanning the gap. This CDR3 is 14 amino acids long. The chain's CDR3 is CASSISGSYYEQYF. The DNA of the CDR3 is TGTGCCAGTAGTATCTCCGGGTCCTATTACGAGCAGTACTTC.

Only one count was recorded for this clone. The chain's CDR3 is CASSEAVEWEKLFF. The CDR3 DNA sequence: TGTGCCAGCAGTGAGGCAGTCGAATGGGAAAAACTGTTTTTT. The V and J genes are TRBV2 and TRBJ1-4; D call uncertain. Germline CDR1 is SNHLY and CDR2 is FYNNEI. Trimming left V 3 bases short and J 8 bases short, with 13 bases between. The CDR3 is 14 amino acids.

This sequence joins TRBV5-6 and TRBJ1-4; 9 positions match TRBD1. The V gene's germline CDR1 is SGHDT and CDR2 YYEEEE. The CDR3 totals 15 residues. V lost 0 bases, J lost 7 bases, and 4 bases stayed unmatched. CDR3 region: CASSLDGTGSEKLFF. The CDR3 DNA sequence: TGTGCCAGCAGCTTGGACGGGACAGGGAGTGAAAAACTGTTTTTT.

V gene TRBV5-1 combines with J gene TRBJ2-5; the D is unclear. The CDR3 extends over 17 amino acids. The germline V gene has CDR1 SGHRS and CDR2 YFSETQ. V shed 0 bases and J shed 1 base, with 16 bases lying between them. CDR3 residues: CASSLGLLEQTQETQYF. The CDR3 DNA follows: TGCGCCAGCAGCTTGGGACTGCTGGAACAGACCCAAGAGACCCAGTACTTC.

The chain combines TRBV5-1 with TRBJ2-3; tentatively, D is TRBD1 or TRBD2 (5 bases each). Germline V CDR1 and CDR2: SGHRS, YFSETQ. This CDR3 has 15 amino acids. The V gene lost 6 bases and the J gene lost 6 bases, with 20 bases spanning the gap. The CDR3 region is CASTSTGTLGDTQYF. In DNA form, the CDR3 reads TGCGCCAGCACCTCGACCGGGACCTTAGGGGATACGCAGTATTTT. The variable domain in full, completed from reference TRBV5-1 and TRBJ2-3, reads KAGVTQTPRYLIKTRGQQVTLSCSPISGHRSVSWYQQTPGQGLQFLFEYFSETQRNKGNFPGRFSGRQFSNSRSEMNVSTLELGDSALYLCASTSTGTLGDTQYFGPGTRLTVL.